The present T cell receptor beta chain was sequenced within a study of human T cells and chemical hapten exposure. Study-wide background: Alopecia areata, totalis or universalis affected patients, mainly female.

TCRdb called the RACE reads again in MiXCR, with one record for every CDR3 protein. Found here are tens of thousands of distinct CDR3 sequences, approximately 14% of them singletons; the top ten hold approximately 4.6%. Regarding time point: pre-sensitization, week 0. Treatment reported: therapeutic diphenylcyclopropenone sensitization with weekly scalp DPC. Here the sequenced sample was whole blood, taken in connection with sensitization to the hapten diphenylcyclopropenone (DPC). This TCR was recovered from a woman aged 50 to 65 with alopecia areata. Some clones in this sample may be carry-over from other donors' samples.

This CDR3 reads CSVRTGVYEQYF. DNA for the CDR3: TGCAGCGTTCGGACAGGGGTCTACGAGCAGTACTTC. This chain uses TRBV29-1 with TRBJ2-7; 9 nucleotides align to TRBD1. Germline V gene data show CDR1 as SQVTM and CDR2 as ANQGSEA. V gave up 5 bases and J gave up 3 bases; unmatched junction bases: 2. The CDR3 extends over 12 amino acids.